The rows below give T cell receptor beta chains drawn from one sample of a study of OX40 agonist ivuxolimab in advanced cancers. Generated by immunoSEQ multiplex PCR, the TCRdb table keeps only in-frame clones and is missing some. This table holds tens of thousands of clones, approximately 90% found once. The specimen comprised CD4+ or CD8+ T cells sorted from blood, sampled in a trial of the OX40 agonist ivuxolimab. These receptors were collected from an adult with an advanced solid tumor such as melanoma, head and neck, liver or kidney cancer. The CDR3 runs from the conserved cysteine through the conserved F or W. The D gene is left open where the match is weak. Size is omitted from some rows. Given values are once, few, many or a class for expanded clones.

d_gene: -; abundance: -; v_gene: TRBV25-1; j_gene: TRBJ2-7; CDR3nt: TGTGCCAGCAGTGTCGCTTCCGGGACGGAACTCTACGAGCAGTACTTC; CDR3aa: CASSVASGTELYEQYF
d_gene: -; abundance: once; v_gene: TRBV27; j_gene: TRBJ2-1; CDR3nt: TGTGCCAGCAGTTCGACACTAGACATCCGAGGTAATTCCTACAATGAGCAGTTCTTC; CDR3aa: CASSSTLDIRGNSYNEQFF
d_gene: TRBD2; abundance: once; v_gene: TRBV30; j_gene: TRBJ2-3; CDR3nt: TGTGCCTGGAGTACGTCCGGGGGGAGGGATACGCAGTATTTT; CDR3aa: CAWSTSGGRDTQYF
d_gene: TRBD1; abundance: -; v_gene: TRBV7-9; j_gene: TRBJ1-4; CDR3nt: TGTGCCAGCAGCCTAGGACAGGGTTGGAATGAAAAACTGTTTTTT; CDR3aa: CASSLGQGWNEKLFF
d_gene: -; abundance: -; v_gene: TRBV11-2; j_gene: TRBJ1-1; CDR3nt: TGTGCCAGCAGCTTAGCCCATGGACAGTCAGGTTTCGTGAACACTGAAGCTTTCTTT; CDR3aa: CASSLAHGQSGFVNTEAFF
d_gene: TRBD1; abundance: -; v_gene: TRBV6-6; j_gene: TRBJ2-2; CDR3nt: TGTGCCAGCAGTTACCTGGCAGGGGGTGGGACCGGGGAGCTGTTTTTT; CDR3aa: CASSYLAGGGTGELFF
d_gene: -; abundance: -; v_gene: TRBV19; j_gene: TRBJ1-5; CDR3nt: TGTGCCAGTAGTATAGGAGGGGATAGCAATCAGCCCCAGCATTTT; CDR3aa: CASSIGGDSNQPQHF
d_gene: -; abundance: -; v_gene: TRBV7-2; j_gene: TRBJ1-2; CDR3nt: TGTGCCAGCAGCTTAGGGGTGGGTTCCCACTATGGCTACACCTTC; CDR3aa: CASSLGVGSHYGYTF
d_gene: -; abundance: once; v_gene: TRBV5-1; j_gene: TRBJ2-7; CDR3nt: TGCGCCAGCAGCTTGTCCGGGTTATTTGAGCAGTACTTC; CDR3aa: CASSLSGLFEQYF
d_gene: -; abundance: -; v_gene: TRBV9; j_gene: TRBJ2-7; CDR3nt: TGTGCCAGCAGCCTCGGGGACTTTGACTACGAGCAGTACTTC; CDR3aa: CASSLGDFDYEQYF
d_gene: TRBD2; abundance: -; v_gene: TRBV7-9; j_gene: TRBJ2-6; CDR3nt: TGTGCCAGCAGCCGCGGACTAGCGCTCGTCCTGACTTTC; CDR3aa: CASSRGLALVLTF
d_gene: -; abundance: -; v_gene: TRBV28; j_gene: TRBJ1-1; CDR3nt: TGTGCCAGCAGTTGGGGTAACGGTATGAACACTGAAGCTTTCTTT; CDR3aa: CASSWGNGMNTEAFF
d_gene: -; abundance: -; v_gene: TRBV9; j_gene: TRBJ1-3; CDR3nt: TGTGCCAGCAGCGTAGGAGGAAACACCATATATTTT; CDR3aa: CASSVGGNTIYF
d_gene: -; abundance: -; v_gene: TRBV28; j_gene: TRBJ2-5; CDR3nt: TGTGCCAGCGGTATACAAGAGACCCAGTACTTC; CDR3aa: CASGIQETQYF
d_gene: -; abundance: -; v_gene: TRBV18; j_gene: TRBJ1-1; CDR3nt: TGTGCCAGCTCACCATCGGGAATACGGGGGGCGGCTGAAGCTTTCTTT; CDR3aa: CASSPSGIRGAAEAFF
d_gene: -; abundance: -; v_gene: TRBV19; j_gene: TRBJ2-3; CDR3nt: TGTGCCACCCATCAAGGAACTTACACAGATACGCAGTATTTT; CDR3aa: CATHQGTYTDTQYF
d_gene: TRBD1; abundance: -; v_gene: TRBV9; j_gene: TRBJ2-1; CDR3nt: TGTGCCAGCAGCGCCCCCGTGGGACAGACAGGGGCTAGCTCCTACAATGAGCAGTTCTTC; CDR3aa: CASSAPVGQTGASSYNEQFF
d_gene: -; abundance: once; v_gene: TRBV28; j_gene: TRBJ1-3; CDR3nt: TGTGCCAGCAGTGCCCTCTACTCACGGGGCAGCGGACCCGGAAACACCATATATTTT; CDR3aa: CASSALYSRGSGPGNTIYF
d_gene: TRBD2; abundance: -; v_gene: TRBV29-1; j_gene: TRBJ2-7; CDR3nt: TGCAGCCCAGGACAGGGCGCAACTAGCGGGAGCGACGAGCAGTACTTC; CDR3aa: CSPGQGATSGSDEQYF
d_gene: -; abundance: -; v_gene: TRBV7-2; j_gene: TRBJ2-7; CDR3nt: TGTGCCAGCAGCGCCAGGGGTGAAGCCAACTCCTACGAGCAGTACTTC; CDR3aa: CASSARGEANSYEQYF
d_gene: -; abundance: -; v_gene: TRBV18; j_gene: TRBJ2-1; CDR3nt: TGTGCCAGCTCACCACCCTCTAGCTTTGGGGATGAGCAGTTCTTC; CDR3aa: CASSPPSSFGDEQFF
d_gene: TRBD1; abundance: -; v_gene: TRBV10-3; j_gene: TRBJ1-4; CDR3nt: TGTGCCATCAGTGACGGACAGGTTGTTGGTGAAAAACTGTTTTTT; CDR3aa: CAISDGQVVGEKLFF
d_gene: -; abundance: -; v_gene: TRBV15; j_gene: TRBJ2-7; CDR3nt: TGTGCCACCAGCAGAGGTAGAGAGGGAAAGATCTACGAGCAGTACTTC; CDR3aa: CATSRGREGKIYEQYF
d_gene: TRBD1; abundance: -; v_gene: TRBV27; j_gene: TRBJ1-1; CDR3nt: TGTGCCACTAGACAGGGGTTGAGGACTGAAGCTTTCTTT; CDR3aa: CATRQGLRTEAFF
d_gene: -; abundance: -; v_gene: TRBV28; j_gene: TRBJ2-7; CDR3nt: TGTGCCAGCAGTTTATTCCAGGGCCTCTCCTACGAGCAGTACTTC; CDR3aa: CASSLFQGLSYEQYF
d_gene: -; abundance: -; v_gene: TRBV14; j_gene: TRBJ2-7; CDR3nt: TGTGCCAGCAGCCTTGTGAGAGGGCGGCCCTACGAGCAGTACTTC; CDR3aa: CASSLVRGRPYEQYF
d_gene: TRBD1; abundance: once; v_gene: TRBV5-6; j_gene: TRBJ2-7; CDR3nt: TGTGCCAGCAGCCCGGACAGGGCGTACGAGCAGTACTTC; CDR3aa: CASSPDRAYEQYF
d_gene: -; abundance: -; v_gene: TRBV7-9; j_gene: TRBJ2-2; CDR3nt: TGTGCCAGAAGTGGGAGGCACACCGGGGAGCTGTTTTTT; CDR3aa: CARSGRHTGELFF
d_gene: -; abundance: few; v_gene: TRBV28; j_gene: TRBJ1-5; CDR3nt: TGTGCCAGCAGTTTCACAGGGAATCAGCCCCAGCATTTT; CDR3aa: CASSFTGNQPQHF
d_gene: -; abundance: -; v_gene: TRBV4-1; j_gene: TRBJ2-7; CDR3nt: TGCGCCAGCAGCCAAGTGGGGGGCCACGAGCAGTACTTC; CDR3aa: CASSQVGGHEQYF
d_gene: -; abundance: -; v_gene: TRBV28; j_gene: TRBJ2-1; CDR3nt: TGTGCCAGCAGTTTATATAGGGTTCCATTCTACAATGAGCAGTTCTTC; CDR3aa: CASSLYRVPFYNEQFF
d_gene: -; abundance: -; v_gene: TRBV7-9; j_gene: TRBJ2-5; CDR3nt: TGTGCCAGCAGCTTTCGGGGCGAGACCCAGTACTTC; CDR3aa: CASSFRGETQYF
d_gene: -; abundance: -; v_gene: TRBV25-1; j_gene: TRBJ2-2; CDR3nt: TGTGCCAGCACCCAGACCGGGGAGCTGTTTTTT; CDR3aa: CASTQTGELFF
d_gene: -; abundance: -; v_gene: TRBV2; j_gene: TRBJ1-1; CDR3nt: TGTGCCAGCAGTGAAGTTAGCGGGACTGAAGCTTTCTTT; CDR3aa: CASSEVSGTEAFF
d_gene: TRBD1; abundance: -; v_gene: TRBV19; j_gene: TRBJ1-3; CDR3nt: TGTGCCAGTAGGGGGACAGAGACTTCTGGAAACACCATATATTTT; CDR3aa: CASRGTETSGNTIYF
d_gene: -; abundance: -; v_gene: TRBV28; j_gene: TRBJ1-5; CDR3nt: TGTGCCAGCAGTTTACCCGGGCCCGGAAATCAGCCCCAGCATTTT; CDR3aa: CASSLPGPGNQPQHF
d_gene: -; abundance: -; v_gene: TRBV7-9; j_gene: TRBJ2-3; CDR3nt: TGTGCCAGCAGCCCCCCAGGGATCACAGATACGCAGTATTTT; CDR3aa: CASSPPGITDTQYF
d_gene: TRBD2; abundance: -; v_gene: TRBV7-3; j_gene: TRBJ2-3; CDR3nt: TGTGCCAGCAGCCCCGGGACTAGTTATGGCACAGATACGCAGTATTTT; CDR3aa: CASSPGTSYGTDTQYF
d_gene: -; abundance: once; v_gene: TRBV4-3; j_gene: TRBJ2-1; CDR3nt: TGCGCCAGCAGCCAACAATCTGGAGGTGAGCAGTTCTTC; CDR3aa: CASSQQSGGEQFF
d_gene: -; abundance: -; v_gene: TRBV19; j_gene: TRBJ2-7; CDR3nt: TGTGCCAGTAGTATAGGCAAGGTGGGATACTACGAGCAGTACTTC; CDR3aa: CASSIGKVGYYEQYF
d_gene: -; abundance: -; v_gene: TRBV28; j_gene: TRBJ1-1; CDR3nt: TGTGCCAGCAGTCCAAGAGGGAACCAACCCCTGGCTCTGAACACTGAAGCTTTCTTT; CDR3aa: CASSPRGNQPLALNTEAFF
d_gene: -; abundance: -; v_gene: TRBV19; j_gene: TRBJ2-2; CDR3nt: TGTGCCAGTAGTCCCGACATAGCCGGGGAGCTGTTTTTT; CDR3aa: CASSPDIAGELFF
d_gene: -; abundance: -; v_gene: TRBV9; j_gene: TRBJ2-3; CDR3nt: TGTGCCAGCAGCGAGAACACGGTAACAGATACGCAGTATTTT; CDR3aa: CASSENTVTDTQYF
d_gene: -; abundance: -; v_gene: TRBV7-9; j_gene: TRBJ2-7; CDR3nt: TGTGCCAGCAGCTATCGGGACGTTCCCTACGAGCAGTACTTC; CDR3aa: CASSYRDVPYEQYF
d_gene: TRBD2; abundance: -; v_gene: TRBV7-2; j_gene: TRBJ2-7; CDR3nt: TGTGCCAGCAGCTTAGACGGGGGGAGCTCCTACGAGCAGTACTTC; CDR3aa: CASSLDGGSSYEQYF
d_gene: -; abundance: -; v_gene: TRBV25-1; j_gene: TRBJ2-5; CDR3nt: TGTGCCAGCAGTGACCCCCGACGGCAAGAGACCCAGTACTTC; CDR3aa: CASSDPRRQETQYF
d_gene: -; abundance: -; v_gene: TRBV29-1; j_gene: TRBJ2-7; CDR3nt: TGCAGCGTTGTCCATCCCGATGGCCTTGAGCAGTACTTC; CDR3aa: CSVVHPDGLEQYF
d_gene: -; abundance: -; v_gene: TRBV5-6; j_gene: TRBJ2-1; CDR3nt: TGTGCCAGCAGTTTGTTTGATGAGCAGTTCTTC; CDR3aa: CASSLFDEQFF
d_gene: -; abundance: -; v_gene: TRBV7-8; j_gene: TRBJ2-1; CDR3nt: TGTGCCAGCAGCTTAGATTTTGGGCTGTACAATGAGCAGTTCTTC; CDR3aa: CASSLDFGLYNEQFF